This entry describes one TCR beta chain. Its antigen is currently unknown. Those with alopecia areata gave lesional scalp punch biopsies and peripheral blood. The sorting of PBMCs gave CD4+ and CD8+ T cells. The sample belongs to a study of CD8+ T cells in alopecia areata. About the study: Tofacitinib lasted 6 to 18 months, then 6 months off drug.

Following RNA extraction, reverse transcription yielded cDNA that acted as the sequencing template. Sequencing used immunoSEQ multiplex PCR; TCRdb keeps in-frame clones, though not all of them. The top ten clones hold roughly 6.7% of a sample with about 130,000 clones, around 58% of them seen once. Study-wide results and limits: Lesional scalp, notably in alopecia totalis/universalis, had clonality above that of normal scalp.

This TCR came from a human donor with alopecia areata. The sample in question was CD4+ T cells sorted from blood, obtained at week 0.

The CDR3 coding sequence is TGTGCCAGCAGCTTAGCGGGTGGGAAAGAGACCCAGTACTTC. Protein: CASSLAGGKETQYF. This chain uses TRBV7-2 with TRBJ2-5; no clear D gene. CDR1 and CDR2 from the germline V gene are SGHTA and FQGNSA. Trimming removed 0 bases from V and 3 bases from J, with 8 bases in between. The CDR3 loop spans 14 amino acids.